This T cell receptor beta chain is drawn from a study of T cells in Graves' hyperthyroidism and ophthalmopathy. At least ten counts were recorded for this clonotype. Its specificity is not known. CDR1 MDHEN and CDR2 SYDVKM come from the germline V gene. The CDR3 is 15 amino acids. The V and J ends lost 7 bases and 5 bases respectively, with 19 bases between them. General observations from the study: In simple terms, a model built on 13 V-J features told ophthalmopathy apart from stable hyperthyroidism.

TCR beta CDR3 sequences were amplified from RNA transcripts. Using the HTBI primer set, a first-round RT-PCR was run on the TCR CDR3. A single record per CDR3 protein comes from TCRdb applying MiXCR to the multiplex PCR reads. The sample contains some 300,000 distinct CDR3 sequences, roughly 13% of which appear only once. The receptor was derived from a woman aged 30 to 39 with Graves' hyperthyroidism that later progressed to Graves' ophthalmopathy. Sequencing input: blood. The chain employs TRBV28 and TRBJ2-3; TRBD2 might be the D (5 bases). The CDR3 region has the DNA TGTGCCAGCATTCAGGACTCCCTGAGGGAAGATACGCAGTATTTT. Amino acid sequence: CASIQDSLREDTQYF. Combining the CDR3 with reference TRBV28 and TRBJ2-3 gives the whole variable domain DVKVTQSSRYLVKRTGEKVFLECVQDMDHENMFWYRQDPGLGLRLIYFSYDVKMKEKGDIPEGYSVSREKKERFSLILESASTNQTSMYLCASIQDSLREDTQYFGPGTRLTVL.